A selection of T cell receptor beta chains follows, all from one sample in a study of blood T cells in healthy people across ages. TCRdb reanalysed the 5' RACE reads using MiXCR and keeps one entry per CDR3 protein. The sample holds about 940,000 distinct CDR3 sequences, under 50% seen once. Material: blood. The receptors derive from a young man in good health. The CDR3 runs from the conserved cysteine through the conserved F or W.

V	J	CDR3
TRBV5-1	.	CASRAGTGGFETQYF
TRBV6-5	TRBJ2-7	CASSYSYGQAYEQYF
TRBV20-1	TRBJ2-3	CSARLVSDTQYF
TRBV25-1	TRBJ2-5	CASSAPPGLAGEETQYF
TRBV28	.	CASSLTGFKESPYEQYF
TRBV12-3/TRBV12-4	TRBJ2-3	CASSPDRRSTDTQYF
TRBV5-1	TRBJ2-1	CASSLAGGPDNEQFF
TRBV28	TRBJ2-3	CASSLVQDITDTQYF
TRBV4-3	TRBJ2-5	CASSQDFERGGETQYF
TRBV10-2	TRBJ2-3	CASSVKRGTPDTQYF
TRBV7-9	TRBJ2-6	CASSADSSGANVLTF
TRBV4-1	TRBJ2-1	CASSREAWNEQFF
TRBV20-1	TRBJ2-1	CSGELVSSYNEQFF
TRBV30	TRBJ1-1	CAWSARGRARDIEAFF
TRBV7-9	TRBJ2-1	CASSLSSGQGRIDEQFF
TRBV9	TRBJ2-7	CASSVGQGEAYEQYF
TRBV6-6	TRBJ1-6	CASSYSGQEGNNSPLHF
TRBV7-9	TRBJ2-2	CASPPGAANTGELFF
TRBV7-2	TRBJ2-2	CASSLRWNTGELFF
TRBV20-1	TRBJ2-7	CSATDRGRHSYEQYF
TRBV4-2	TRBJ1-1	CASSQGSRLNTEAFF
TRBV4-1	TRBJ2-5	CASSQDLGTGLETQYF
TRBV20-1	TRBJ2-5	CSAKPQYF
TRBV6-2/TRBV6-3	TRBJ2-7	CASRPTGTSSYEQYF
TRBV27	TRBJ2-2	CASSLWESGELFF
TRBV4-1	TRBJ1-2	CASSQDQAGGGYGYTF
TRBV6-5	.	CASSYSTGGFETQYF
TRBV7-2	.	CASSADGRGEQYF
TRBV6-2/TRBV6-3	TRBJ2-6	CASSFKVTGANVLTF
TRBV3-1	TRBJ1-2	CASGKNYGYTF
TRBV27	TRBJ2-1	CASSARAGKEGFF
TRBV20-1	TRBJ2-1	CSASGRQGVGHNEQFF
TRBV7-2	TRBJ1-2	CASSSPDRGVGLNYGYTF
TRBV5-1	TRBJ2-1	CASLNPGQDLQFF
TRBV4-2	TRBJ2-7	CASSQGQGLYEQYF
TRBV10-3	TRBJ2-3	CATTGGGTDTQYF
TRBV12-3/TRBV12-4	TRBJ2-7	CASSFSTGTGGVAYF
TRBV7-2	TRBJ2-3	CASILTRGGDTQYF
TRBV20-1	TRBJ2-1	CSVKGNPPNNEQFF
TRBV4-1	TRBJ2-1	CASSQESGGPQSNEQFF